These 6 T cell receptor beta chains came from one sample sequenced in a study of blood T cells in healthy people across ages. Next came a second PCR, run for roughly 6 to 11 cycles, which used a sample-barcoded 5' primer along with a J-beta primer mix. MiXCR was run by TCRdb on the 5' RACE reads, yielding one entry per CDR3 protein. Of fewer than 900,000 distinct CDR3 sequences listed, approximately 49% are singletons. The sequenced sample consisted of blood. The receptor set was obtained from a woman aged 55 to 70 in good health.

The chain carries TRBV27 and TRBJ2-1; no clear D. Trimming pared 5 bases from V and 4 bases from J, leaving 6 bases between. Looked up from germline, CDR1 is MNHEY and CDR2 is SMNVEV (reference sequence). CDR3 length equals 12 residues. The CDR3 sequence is CASSGDYNEQFF. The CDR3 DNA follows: TGTGCCAGCAGTGGGGATTACAATGAGCAGTTCTTC.

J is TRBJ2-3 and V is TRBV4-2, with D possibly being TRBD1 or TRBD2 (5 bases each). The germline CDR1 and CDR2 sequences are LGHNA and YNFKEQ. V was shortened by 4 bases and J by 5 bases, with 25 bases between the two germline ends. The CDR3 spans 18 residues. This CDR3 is CASSPSLTVGPRGDTQYF. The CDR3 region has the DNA TGTGCCAGCAGCCCCAGCCTGACCGTAGGCCCGAGGGGAGATACGCAGTATTTT.

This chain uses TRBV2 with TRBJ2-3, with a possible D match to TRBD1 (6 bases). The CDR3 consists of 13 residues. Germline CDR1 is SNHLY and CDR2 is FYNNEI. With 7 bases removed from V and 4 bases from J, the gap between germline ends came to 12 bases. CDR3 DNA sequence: TGTGCCAGCAACGATGGGACATCAGATACGCAGTATTTT. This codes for CASNDGTSDTQYF.

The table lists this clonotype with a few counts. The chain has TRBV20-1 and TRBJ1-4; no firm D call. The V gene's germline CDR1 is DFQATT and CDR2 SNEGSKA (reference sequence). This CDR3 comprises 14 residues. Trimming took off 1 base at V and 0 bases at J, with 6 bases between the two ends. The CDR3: CSARGVATNEKLFF. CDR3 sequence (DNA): TGCAGTGCTAGAGGGGTGGCAACTAATGAAAAACTGTTTTTT.

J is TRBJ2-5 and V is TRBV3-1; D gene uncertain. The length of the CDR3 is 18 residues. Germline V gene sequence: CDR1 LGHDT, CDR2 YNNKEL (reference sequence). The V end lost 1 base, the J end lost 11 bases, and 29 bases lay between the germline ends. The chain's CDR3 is CASSQVPVGRRLSNEQYF. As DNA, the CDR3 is TGTGCCAGCAGCCAAGTCCCCGTCGGAAGGCGGCTCTCTAATGAGCAGTACTTC.

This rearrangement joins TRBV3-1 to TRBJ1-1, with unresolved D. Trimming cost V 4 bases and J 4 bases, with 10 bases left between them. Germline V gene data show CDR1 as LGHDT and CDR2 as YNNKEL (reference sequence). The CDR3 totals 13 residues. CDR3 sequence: CASSPVSPTEAFF. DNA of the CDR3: TGTGCCAGCAGCCCCGTCAGTCCCACTGAAGCTTTCTTT. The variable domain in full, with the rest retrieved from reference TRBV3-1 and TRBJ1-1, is DTAVSQTPKYLVTQMGNDKSIKCEQNLGHDTMYWYKQDSKKFLKIMFSYNNKELIINETVPNRFSPKSPDKAHLNLHINSLELGDSAVYFCASSPVSPTEAFFGQGTRLTVV.